What follows describes a single T cell receptor beta chain. The data are from a study of blood T cell repertoires in COVID-19. Germline CDR1 and CDR2: LNHDA and SQIVND (reference sequence). This CDR3 spans 13 amino acids. Deletions cut 7 bases from V and 2 bases from J, with 11 bases between. Here immunoSEQ multiplex PCR was the method, and the copy in TCRdb shows in-frame clones only, minus some. The sample includes 300,000 to 350,000 clones, approximately 90% seen only once; the top ten take around 6.8%. Sample: peripheral blood. The sequence came from a woman aged 25 to 45 with COVID-19, enrolled during active disease. This chain joins TRBV19 and TRBJ1-1; the D gene is possibly TRBD1 (6 bases). CDR3: CASTGQLNTEAFF. CDR3 nucleotide sequence: TGTGCCAGTACCGGACAGCTCAACACTGAAGCTTTCTTT.